The sequence of this T cell receptor (beta chain) was determined in a study of cytomegalovirus exposure and HLA in healthy donors. Across the study: From HLA-typed donors, an early data release held 70 million to 100 million unique TCRs.

Whole-study results and caveats: Later analysis placed DRB1 highest and HLA-C lowest in TCR association rates, which differed by HLA locus.

As for this clone: The antigen remains unidentified.

Primers: 60 Vbeta forward and 13 Jbeta reverse. Profiled with immunoSEQ multiplex PCR; TCRdb holds only in-frame clones, not every one. This sample yields roughly 120,000 clones, of which 60% to 85% are seen a single time; about 3% belongs to the top ten. Germline V gene data show CDR1 as SGHRS and CDR2 as YFSETQ. CDR3 length equals 15 residues. V was clipped by 4 bases and J by 3 bases; unmatched bases: 9. J is TRBJ1-1 and V is TRBV5-1; the match to TRBD1 covers 7 bases. Sequenced input: PBMCs. This TCR derives from a middle-aged woman in good health and CMV-seropositive. The CDR3: CASSPRTGRDTEAFF. DNA for the CDR3: TGCGCCAGCAGCCCCCGGACAGGCAGGGACACTGAAGCTTTCTTT.